This TCR beta chain is from a study of blood T cell repertoires in COVID-19. Germline V lookup: CDR1 SGHVS, CDR2 FNYEAQ. This CDR3 region has 16 residues. V lost 3 bases and J 7 bases, leaving 22 bases between the germline ends. Clones were read by immunoSEQ multiplex PCR, and TCRdb kept only the in-frame ones, dropping some. The sample consists of roughly 64,000 clones, around 86% of them appearing once. The sample taken for sequencing was peripheral blood. The V and J genes are TRBV7-6 and TRBJ2-7; perhaps TRBD1 as D (5 bases). This TCR was recovered from a middle-aged man with active COVID-19. In DNA form, the CDR3 reads TGTGCCAGCAGCTTGGGGTCCCTGCTTGACAGTTTTGAGCAGTACTTC. The encoded protein is CASSLGSLLDSFEQYF.